A single sample gave rise to the 18 T cell receptor beta chains below, sequenced in a study of T cell responses to AZD1222 COVID-19 vaccine. Produced via immunoSEQ multiplex PCR; TCRdb's table is partial and in-frame only. This sample has about 110,000 clones, with around nine tenths found just once. The specimen was peripheral blood, collected 28 days after the second AZD1222 dose. All receptors come from an adult who received the AZD1222 COVID-19 vaccine.

The rearrangement uses TRBV19 and TRBJ2-6; D remains ambiguous. Trimming pared 7 bases from V and 0 bases from J, leaving 4 bases between. The CDR3 extends over 13 amino acids. Germline V lookup: CDR1 LNHDA, CDR2 SQIVND (reference sequence). The CDR3 sequence is CASNPSGANVLTF. In nucleotides, the CDR3 is TGTGCCAGTAACCCCTCTGGGGCCAACGTCCTGACTTTC.

The gene calls are TRBV13 and TRBJ2-3, with 8 bases identical to TRBD1. After removal of 5 bases from V and 3 bases from J, the junction contained 7 bases not matched to a gene. There are 15 residues in the CDR3. Germline assignment: CDR1 PRHDT and CDR2 FYEKMQ (reference sequence). Written as DNA, the CDR3 is TGTGCCAGCAGCCTGACAGGGGAATTAACAGATACGCAGTATTTT. Protein: CASSLTGELTDTQYF.

J is TRBJ2-2 and V is TRBV3-1 (or the pseudogene TRBV3-2); maybe TRBD2 (6 bases). With 4 bases removed from V and 0 bases from J, the gap between germline ends came to 12 bases. The CDR3 is 16 amino acids. In germline, CDR1 is LGHDT, CDR2 YNNKEL (reference sequence). CDR3 coding DNA: TGTGCCAGCAGCCCAGGACTATCGTCGAACACCGGGGAGCTGTTTTTT. As protein: CASSPGLSSNTGELFF.

The rearrangement links TRBV19 to TRBJ1-1; D is undetermined. CDR3 length equals 12 residues. Per the germline V gene, CDR1 is LNHDA and CDR2 is SQIVND (reference sequence). V was shortened by 4 bases and J by 2 bases, with 5 bases between the two germline ends. CDR3 nucleotide sequence: TGTGCCAGTAGTACTTTAAACACTGAAGCTTTCTTT. Amino acid sequence: CASSTLNTEAFF.

The chain combines TRBV4-1 with TRBJ2-2; D is undetermined. Germline V gene data show CDR1 as MGHRA and CDR2 as YSYEKL. The CDR3 spans 13 residues. Trimming pared 2 bases from V and 3 bases from J, leaving 4 bases between. Here the CDR3 DNA reads TGCGCCAGCAGCCAAACGTACACCGGGGAGCTGTTTTTT. Its translation: CASSQTYTGELFF.

The rearrangement links TRBV30 to TRBJ1-3; unclear D gene. The germline V gene has CDR1 GTSNPN and CDR2 SVGIG (reference sequence). The CDR3 covers 14 residues. V lost 4 bases and J 4 bases, leaving 14 bases between the germline ends. This CDR3 is CAWTSGLFGNTIYF. The CDR3 DNA sequence: TGTGCCTGGACCTCCGGGTTATTCGGAAACACCATATATTTT.

J is TRBJ1-6 and V is TRBV6-5; weak D call: TRBD1 (6 bases). The CDR3 covers 14 residues. Looked up from germline, CDR1 is MNHEY and CDR2 is SVGAGI. The germline V and J ends were trimmed by 3 bases and 10 bases, with 13 bases remaining between them. The CDR3, as DNA: TGTGCCAGCAGTTATCTGGGGGCGAGGTCACCCCTCCACTTT. It encodes CASSYLGARSPLHF.

The genes are TRBV18 and TRBJ1-2; TRBD1 might be the D (6 bases). CDR3 length: 16 residues. V was clipped by 2 bases and J by 2 bases, with 15 bases between them. The germline CDR1 and CDR2 sequences are KGHSH and LQKENI. The CDR3 region is CASSPATTGRNYGYTF. In nucleotides, the CDR3 is TGTGCCAGCTCACCAGCAACTACAGGGCGAAACTATGGCTACACCTTC. The full variable domain, in which reference TRBV18 and TRBJ1-2 provide the parts outside the CDR3, is NAGVMQNPRHLVRRRGQEARLRCSPMKGHSHVYWYRQLPEEGLKFMVYLQKENIIDESGMPKERFSAEFPKEGPSILRIQQVVRGDSAAYFCASSPATTGRNYGYTFGSGTRLTVV.

This clone was observed a few times. The V gene is TRBV9, the J gene TRBJ2-3; perhaps TRBD2 as D (6 bases). The CDR3 has 16 residues. Germline CDR1 reads SGDLS; CDR2 reads YYNGEE. V lost 4 bases to trimming and J lost 8 bases, with 23 bases between them. CDR3 DNA sequence: TGTGCCAGCAGCCGAGGGGACTCCCCCCGAGGAGGTACGCAGTATTTT. Its protein is CASSRGDSPRGGTQYF.

The genes are TRBV18 and TRBJ1-3, with D unclear. CDR3 length equals 16 residues. Germline V gene sequence: CDR1 KGHSH, CDR2 LQKENI. Between the trimmed V and J ends, which lost 2 bases and 1 base, there was a span of 12 bases. This chain's CDR3 is CASSPDLHGSGNTIYF. As DNA, the CDR3 is TGTGCCAGCTCACCAGATCTACATGGGTCTGGAAACACCATATATTTT. The whole variable domain, filled in from reference TRBV18 and TRBJ1-3, reads NAGVMQNPRHLVRRRGQEARLRCSPMKGHSHVYWYRQLPEEGLKFMVYLQKENIIDESGMPKERFSAEFPKEGPSILRIQQVVRGDSAAYFCASSPDLHGSGNTIYFGEGSWLTVV.

This rearrangement joins TRBV2 to TRBJ1-2; 8 positions agree with TRBD1. Germline CDR1 is SNHLY and CDR2 is FYNNEI. The CDR3 consists of 14 residues. Trimming removed 3 bases from V and 3 bases from J; junction bases left unmatched: 3. This CDR3 reads CASSEDRDYYGYTF. The CDR3 nucleotides read TGTGCCAGCAGTGAGGACAGGGACTACTATGGCTACACCTTC. The entire variable domain, with the rest obtained from reference TRBV2 and TRBJ1-2, is as follows: EPEVTQTPSHQVTQMGQEVILRCVPISNHLYFYWYRQILGQKVEFLVSFYNNEISEKSEIFDDQFSVERPDGSNFTLKIRSTKLEDSAMYFCASSEDRDYYGYTFGSGTRLTVV.

This rearrangement joins TRBV19 to TRBJ2-7; D remains ambiguous. Germline V gives CDR1 LNHDA, CDR2 SQIVND (reference sequence). The CDR3 totals 13 residues. Trimming took 3 bases from V and 3 from J, leaving 9 bases between them. The CDR3 coding sequence is TGTGCCAGTAGTATCGCAGGTGGCTACGAGCAGTACTTC. It specifies CASSIAGGYEQYF.

In DNA, the CDR3 is TGTGCCAGCAGACACGCCGCCGAGCAGTACTTC. Amino acid sequence: CASRHAAEQYF. The rearrangement links TRBV6-5 to TRBJ2-7, with D uncertain. The ends were cut back, 6 bases at V and 6 bases at J, with 9 bases in the middle. Germline lookup yields CDR1 MNHEY and CDR2 SVGAGI. The CDR3 is made up of 11 amino acids.

The genes are TRBV7-8 and TRBJ1-1; D possibly corresponds to TRBD1 (6 bases). The ends were cut back, 5 bases at V and 2 bases at J, with 21 bases in the middle. CDR1 SGHVS and CDR2 FQNEAQ come from the germline V gene. The CDR3 loop spans 17 amino acids. Here the CDR3 reads CASSLRQARGKNTEAFF. For the CDR3, the DNA is TGTGCCAGCAGCCTGAGACAGGCTCGAGGGAAAAACACTGAAGCTTTCTTT.

The chain combines TRBV3-1 (or the pseudogene TRBV3-2) with TRBJ1-5; 10 nucleotides match TRBD1. This CDR3 comprises 15 residues. Germline V gene lookup returns CDR1 LGHDT and CDR2 YNNKEL (reference sequence). Trimming at V came to 1 base and at J to 4 bases, leaving 1 base not matched to a gene. CDR3: CASSQGDRGNQPQHF. CDR3 coding DNA: TGTGCCAGCAGCCAAGGGGACAGGGGTAATCAGCCCCAGCATTTT.

On this clone itself: This same CDR3 is encoded by further DNA sequences in the sample. V usage is TRBV12-3 or TRBV12-4 and J usage is TRBJ2-5; D unresolved. Deletions cut 1 base from V and 5 bases from J, with 2 bases between. CDR3 length: 11 amino acids. CDR3 region: CASSLGETQYF. The CDR3 DNA sequence: TGTGCCAGCAGTTTAGGGGAGACCCAGTACTTC.

The chain joins TRBV4-3 to TRBJ1-1; possibly TRBD1 for D (5 bases). The CDR3 is 14 residues long. CDR1 and CDR2 from the germline V gene are LGHNA and YSLEER. V lost 0 bases and J 3 bases, leaving 8 bases between the germline ends. DNA for the CDR3: TGCGCCAGCAGCCAAGAAATAGGGGACACTGAAGCTTTCTTT. Amino acids: CASSQEIGDTEAFF.

This sequence joins TRBV28 and TRBJ2-3; 10 nucleotides line up with TRBD2. Trimming cost V 7 bases and J 2 bases; bases outside gene matches: 15. This CDR3 spans 18 amino acids. The germline CDR1 and CDR2 sequences are MDHEN and SYDVKM. CDR3: CASTPSIGLAGDTDTQYF. CDR3 DNA sequence: TGTGCCAGCACTCCTTCGATCGGGCTAGCGGGGGACACAGATACGCAGTATTTT.